These 9 T cell receptor beta chains were all obtained from the same sample, sequenced in a study of blood T cell repertoires in COVID-19. Clones were read by immunoSEQ multiplex PCR, and TCRdb kept only the in-frame ones, dropping some. The repertoire consists of over 130,000 clones, with roughly 80% occurring once and the leading ten covering roughly 17%. Sample: peripheral blood. Every receptor here comes from a man over 45 with acute or convalescent COVID-19.

V gene TRBV30 combines with J gene TRBJ2-5; a possible D gene is TRBD1 (6 bases). The CDR3 sequence is 13 residues long. Per the germline V gene, CDR1 is GTSNPN and CDR2 is SVGIG (reference sequence). V dropped 1 base and J dropped 5 bases, with 11 bases sitting between them. This CDR3 is CAWSDRVGETQYF. CDR3 DNA: TGTGCCTGGAGTGACAGGGTAGGGGAGACCCAGTACTTC. The whole variable domain, filled in from reference TRBV30 and TRBJ2-5, reads SQTIHQWPATLVQPVGSPLSLECTVEGTSNPNLYWYRQAAGRGLQLLFYSVGIGQISSEVPQNLSASRPQDRQFILSSKKLLLSDSGFYLCAWSDRVGETQYFGPGTRLLVL.

V gene TRBV10-1 combines with J gene TRBJ2-1; D unclear. V was pared by 3 bases and J by 6 bases, with 9 bases between. The CDR3 spans 13 residues. Germline V gene lookup returns CDR1 WNHNN and CDR2 SYGVQD (reference sequence). CDR3 amino acids: CASSDPYSNEQFF. CDR3 bases: TGCGCCAGCAGTGACCCGTATTCCAATGAGCAGTTCTTC.

The J gene is TRBJ1-2, the V gene TRBV20-1; D unclear. The CDR3 spans 11 residues. Germline CDR1 reads DFQATT; CDR2 reads SNEGSKA (reference sequence). V lost 2 bases and J lost 6, with 7 bases in between. The CDR3 DNA reads TGCAGTGCTAGACACGGGGATGGCTACACCTTC. It encodes CSARHGDGYTF.

DNA of the CDR3: TGTGCCAGCAGCCAAGATCTTATGCAGCCCCAGCATTTT. Translating it yields CASSQDLMQPQHF. V gene TRBV3-1 (or the pseudogene TRBV3-2) combines with J gene TRBJ1-5; D unclear. Looked up from germline, CDR1 is LGHDT and CDR2 is YNNKEL (reference sequence). This CDR3 spans 13 amino acids. The ends were cut back, 0 bases at V and 7 bases at J, with 7 bases in the middle.

V gene TRBV30 combines with J gene TRBJ2-1, with 8 bases fitting TRBD2. CDR3 length: 13 amino acids. The germline V gene has CDR1 GTSNPN and CDR2 SVGIG (reference sequence). V shed 2 bases, J shed 7 bases, and the junction held 4 bases outside the gene matches. CDR3 coding DNA: TGTGCCTGGAGTCGGACTAGCTGGAATGAGCAGTTCTTC. Translation: CAWSRTSWNEQFF. Full variable domain (outside the CDR3, taken from reference TRBV30 and TRBJ2-1): SQTIHQWPATLVQPVGSPLSLECTVEGTSNPNLYWYRQAAGRGLQLLFYSVGIGQISSEVPQNLSASRPQDRQFILSSKKLLLSDSGFYLCAWSRTSWNEQFFGPGTRLTVL.

V usage is TRBV7-3 and J usage is TRBJ2-1, with TRBD1 matching over 8 bases. Germline loops: CDR1 SGHTA, CDR2 FQGTGA. V dropped 5 bases and J dropped 5; count of bases not matched to a gene: 5. This CDR3 has 14 residues. For the CDR3, the DNA is TGTGCCAGCAGCCGGACAGGGCCGAACAATGAGCAGTTCTTC. This gives the protein CASSRTGPNNEQFF.

V and J are TRBV30 and TRBJ1-2; 9 bases line up with TRBD1. The ends lost 3 bases at V and 4 bases at J; junction bases unmatched: 9. Germline V gene sequence: CDR1 GTSNPN, CDR2 SVGIG (reference sequence). This CDR3 is built from 15 residues. The CDR3 sequence is CAWRDTGGAGYGYTF. The CDR3 DNA sequence: TGTGCCTGGAGGGATACAGGGGGCGCGGGCTATGGCTACACCTTC.

The genes are TRBV10-3 and TRBJ2-7; TRBD1 aligns across 8 bases. The germline gives CDR1 ENHRY, CDR2 SYGVKD. CDR3 length: 14 amino acids. J was trimmed by 7 bases and V by 0 bases; bases with no gene match: 5. DNA of the CDR3: TGTGCCATCAGTGAGTCCCAGGGGGCACTTGAGCAGTACGTC. Residues: CAISESQGALEQYV.

The V and J genes are TRBV2 and TRBJ2-5; TRBD1 aligns across 9 bases. The CDR3 length is 13 residues. Trimming took 7 bases from V and 5 from J; bases not matched to a gene: 5. Germline V gene lookup returns CDR1 SNHLY and CDR2 FYNNEI. CDR3 sequence reads: CASTGQGGETQYF. The CDR3 DNA reads as TGTGCCAGCACGGGACAGGGAGGGGAGACCCAGTACTTC.